The clone carrying this T cell receptor (beta chain) came up a few times. Antigen: not known. This sample is drawn from a study of cytomegalovirus exposure and HLA in healthy donors. V was clipped by 5 bases and J by 7 bases; unmatched bases: 4. The CDR3 spans 14 residues. Germline V gene lookup returns CDR1 MNHNS and CDR2 SASEGT. PCR used 60 Vbeta primers and 13 Jbeta primers. Authors' processing steps: There were tens of millions of unique TCR beta chains by a later count, and 8.5 million to 14 million of them were shared. Clones were read by immunoSEQ multiplex PCR, and TCRdb kept only the in-frame ones, dropping some. The V and J calls and the clone size are those of that table, but D and trimming were determined from the DNA. The sample includes 200,000 to 250,000 clones, 77% of them seen just once. Study results and limitations: The sole available immune exposure information was CMV serostatus. A prior analysis recorded that most TCR beta V segments were productive about 87% or about 30% of the time.

Sequencing was performed on PBMCs. The chain links TRBV6-1 to TRBJ2-2; 10 positions agree with TRBD2. This TCR was recovered from an older woman in good health and CMV-seropositive. The CDR3 DNA reads as TGTGCCAGCAGTCAGATAGCGGGAGGCGGGGAGCTGTTTTTT. This encodes CASSQIAGGGELFF.